These T cell receptor beta chains were read from a single sample in a study of shared clonotypes between healthy human individuals. The table came from immunoSEQ multiplex PCR; TCRdb's copy has only in-frame clones and leaves some out. There are some 2 million clones in the sample; 95% occur only once, and roughly 0.13% lies in the top ten. Material for sequencing was naive CD4+ T cells sorted from blood. These receptors all stem from a man younger than 35 in good health. The CDR3 runs from the conserved cysteine through the conserved F or W. A D gene is named only where the DNA matches it firmly. Some rows have no size entry. The others give once, few or many, or a class for an expanded clone.

TRBV7-3	.	TRBJ2-3	.	CASSFRADTQYF	TGTGCCAGCAGCTTTAGGGCAGATACGCAGTATTTT
TRBV6-6	TRBD1	TRBJ2-5	.	CASVDRVYQETQYF	TGTGCCAGCGTCGACAGGGTTTACCAAGAGACCCAGTACTTC
TRBV30	.	TRBJ2-1	once	CASGGVFNEQFF	TGTGCCTCCGGGGGAGTGTTCAATGAGCAGTTCTTC
TRBV10-3	TRBD1	TRBJ1-2	.	CAISPAGGRNGYTF	TGTGCCATCAGTCCCGCAGGGGGACGGAATGGCTACACCTTC
TRBV11-2	.	TRBJ2-7	.	CASRRQPGSSYEQYF	TGTGCCAGCAGACGTCAACCGGGCAGCTCCTACGAGCAGTACTTC
TRBV10-3	.	TRBJ2-3	.	CATKTPSTDTQYF	TGTGCCACGAAGACTCCTAGCACAGATACGCAGTATTTT
TRBV14	.	TRBJ2-7	.	CASSQASNLAPDEQYF	TGTGCCAGCAGCCAAGCTTCCAACTTGGCCCCAGACGAGCAGTACTTC
TRBV25-1	.	TRBJ2-1	.	CASSEADWGNNEQFF	TGTGCCAGCAGTGAGGCGGATTGGGGCAACAATGAGCAGTTCTTC
TRBV12-5	.	TRBJ1-1	.	CASGLAVGGNTEAFF	TGTGCTAGTGGTTTGGCTGTGGGAGGGAACACTGAAGCTTTCTTT
TRBV18	.	TRBJ1-2	.	CASSPGGDYGYTF	TGTGCCAGCTCACCAGGCGGGGACTATGGCTACACCTTC